This TCR beta chain is from a study of blood T cells in healthy people across ages. General observations from the study: Roughly linearly, TCR beta diversity per million T cells fell as age increased. Researchers report that TCR beta diversity correlated strongly with naive T cell percentage.

For the second PCR, which ran for about 6 to 12 cycles, a sample-barcoded 5' primer and a J-beta primer mix were used. MiXCR was run by TCRdb on the 5' RACE reads, yielding one entry per CDR3 protein. Of some 1.7 million distinct CDR3 sequences in the sample, roughly 27% were seen once. This clonotype was observed many times. Its antigen is still unknown. Every sample yielded at least 6 million isolated PBMCs. Total RNA extraction produced at least 5 micrograms (per sample) for the study. CDR3 length: 16 amino acids. The germline CDR1 and CDR2 sequences are SEHNR and FQNEAQ (reference sequence). J lost 5 bases, V lost 1 base, and 5 bases had no gene match.

This chain links TRBV7-9 with TRBJ2-7; the match to TRBD2 covers 13 bases. The sample consisted of blood. The receptor was isolated from a young woman in good health. The CDR3 nucleotides are TGTGCCAGCAGCTTAGGGACTAGCGGGAGAAGGAACGAGCAGTACTTC. Its translation is CASSLGTSGRRNEQYF.